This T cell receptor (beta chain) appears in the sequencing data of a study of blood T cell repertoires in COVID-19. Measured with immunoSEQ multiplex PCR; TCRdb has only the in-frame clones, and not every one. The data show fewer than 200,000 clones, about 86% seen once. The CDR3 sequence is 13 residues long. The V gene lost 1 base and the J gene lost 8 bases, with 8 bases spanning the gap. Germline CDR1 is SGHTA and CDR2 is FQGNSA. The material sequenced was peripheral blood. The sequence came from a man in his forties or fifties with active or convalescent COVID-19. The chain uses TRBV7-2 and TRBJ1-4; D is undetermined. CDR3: CASSLGSREKLFF. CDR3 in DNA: TGTGCCAGCAGCTTAGGATCGAGGGAAAAACTGTTTTTT.